This TCR beta chain originates from a study of siplizumab effects on memory and regulatory T cells. Study-wide results and caveats: Sequences below about 10^-5 frequency were poorly captured. As a result, only a minor fraction of alloreactive clones mapped to unstimulated subsets. Siplizumab significantly brought down the alloreactive sequences that trace back to unstimulated CD4+ memory cells.

Remarks on this clone: Its antigen is undetermined. One end of the junction is discordant with germline, which a read error may explain.

The CDR3 totals 14 residues. CDR1 and CDR2 from the germline V gene are SNHLY and FYNNEI. Per sample, the assay covered roughly 9.2 x 10^4 TCR templates. TCRdb keeps only in-frame clones here, not all; method: immunoSEQ multiplex PCR. The profile shows around 86,000 clones, approximately 93% of them singletons. The V call is TRBV2, the J call TRBJ1-1; D perhaps matches TRBD1 (5 bases). This sequence originates from a human donor in good health. The sequencing input was non-Treg CD4+ T cells sorted from blood. CDR3 amino acids: CVSSWDGRGTEAFF. CDR3 in DNA: TGTGTCAGCAGCTGGGACGGTAGAGGCACTGAAGCTTTCTTT.